This entry lists 25 T cell receptor beta chains sequenced from one sample in a study of blood T cell repertoires in COVID-19. Clones were sequenced by immunoSEQ multiplex PCR, and TCRdb holds only the in-frame ones, with some missing. The repertoire holds approximately 170,000 clones, with roughly 78% as singletons. The sample comprised PBMCs or T cells enriched from blood (not recorded which). These receptors came from a woman between 70 and 85 years old in a cohort exposed to, infected with or recovered from COVID-19 (not recorded which).

The chain is built from TRBV5-4 and TRBJ2-2; 10 bases align to TRBD2. This CDR3 has 16 residues. V lost 4 bases and J lost 1; bases outside the gene matches: 4. Per germline, CDR1 SGHNT and CDR2 YYREEE (reference sequence). In nucleotides, the CDR3 is TGTGCCAGCAGCGAGTTAGCGGGAGGGAACACCGGGGAGCTGTTTTTT. Its translation: CASSELAGGNTGELFF. Supplemented by reference TRBV5-4 and TRBJ2-2, the full variable domain reads ETGVTQSPTHLIKTRGQQVTLRCSSQSGHNTVSWYQQALGQGPQFIFQYYREEENGRGNFPPRFSGLQFPNYSSELNVNALELDDSALYLCASSELAGGNTGELFFGEGSRLTVL.

The chain is built from TRBV11-3 and TRBJ2-3; TRBD2 matches 9 bases. Germline assignment: CDR1 SGHNT and CDR2 YENEEA. With V trimmed by 4 bases and J by 6 bases, 14 bases remained unmatched. This CDR3 has 17 amino acids. CDR3 nucleotides: TGTGCCAGCAGCTCTCGGGGTAGCGGGAGCCTGGGGGATACGCAGTATTTT. This gives the protein CASSSRGSGSLGDTQYF.

The gene calls are TRBV6-5 and TRBJ1-2, with TRBD1 matching 11 bases. The CDR3 loop spans 14 amino acids. The ends lost 3 bases at V and 8 bases at J; junction bases unmatched: 5. Germline V gene lookup returns CDR1 MNHEY and CDR2 SVGAGI. The DNA of the CDR3 is TGTGCCAGCAGTTATGGGACAGGGGGAATCGGCTACACCTTC. Translating it yields CASSYGTGGIGYTF.

This chain links TRBV9 with TRBJ2-7; a weak D match, TRBD2 (6 bases). The germline V and J ends were trimmed by 0 bases and 5 bases, with 21 bases remaining between them. This CDR3 has 17 residues. Germline V CDR1 and CDR2: SGDLS, YYNGEE. CDR3: CASSVGPHRGSGNEQYF. In DNA form, the CDR3 reads TGTGCCAGCAGCGTAGGCCCCCACCGGGGGTCCGGCAACGAGCAGTACTTC. The full variable domain, with the rest looked up from reference TRBV9 and TRBJ2-7, is DSGVTQTPKHLITATGQRVTLRCSPRSGDLSVYWYQQSLDQGLQFLIQYYNGEERAKGNILERFSAQQFPDLHSELNLSSLELGDSALYFCASSVGPHRGSGNEQYFGPGTRLTVT.

V gene TRBV6-2 or TRBV6-3 combines with J gene TRBJ1-1; D unclear. CDR3 length: 17 residues. In germline, CDR1 is MNHEY, CDR2 SVGEGT. With 4 bases removed from V and 5 bases from J, the gap between germline ends came to 23 bases. CDR3 coding DNA: TGTGCCAGCAGTTGGCCCCCGCAAAGGCGGCAGATAACTGAAGCTTTCTTT. Protein: CASSWPPQRRQITEAFF.

The chain recombines TRBV4-2 with TRBJ2-1, with a possible D match to TRBD2 (6 bases). The germline V gene has CDR1 LGHNA and CDR2 YNFKEQ. The CDR3 consists of 15 residues. V was cut by 8 bases and J by 5 bases, with 19 bases left in between. The CDR3 coding sequence is TGTGCCAGCGGCGCGGGTGATAGCGGAAACAATGAGCAGTTCTTC. As protein: CASGAGDSGNNEQFF.

CDR3 DNA sequence: TGTGCCACTGCGACTCTTAGGGGGAGGGGCACAGATACGCAGTATTTT. It codes for CATATLRGRGTDTQYF. V and J are TRBV24-1 and TRBJ2-3; weak D call: TRBD2 (7 bases). The V gene lost 10 bases and the J gene lost 1 base, with 20 bases spanning the gap. CDR1 is KGHDR and CDR2 is SFDVKD in the germline V gene. This CDR3 has 16 residues.

V is TRBV6-5 and J is TRBJ2-7; a weak D match, TRBD1 (6 bases). This CDR3 is built from 14 residues. Germline V gives CDR1 MNHEY, CDR2 SVGAGI. Trimming took off 6 bases at V and 3 bases at J, with 15 bases between the two ends. The CDR3 DNA reads as TGTGCCAGCAGATTACTACAGGGAAGCTACGAGCAGTACTTC. Its protein is CASRLLQGSYEQYF.

The table lists this clone with a few counts. The rearrangement joins TRBV24-1 to TRBJ2-5, with 8 bases aligning to TRBD2. The ends lost 4 bases at V and 0 bases at J; junction bases unmatched: 9. CDR3 length: 17 amino acids. The V gene's germline CDR1 is KGHDR and CDR2 SFDVKD. Written as DNA, the CDR3 is TGTGCCACCAGTGAGCTAGCGGGCGGCCCTAACCAAGAGACCCAGTACTTC. Translating gives CATSELAGGPNQETQYF.

The gene calls are TRBV2 and TRBJ1-1, with 10 bases aligning to TRBD1. The germline V gene encodes CDR1 SNHLY and CDR2 FYNNEI. The CDR3 runs 14 residues. The ends lost 5 bases at V and 5 bases at J; junction bases unmatched: 5. The CDR3 coding sequence is TGTGCCAGCAGTAGACAGGGGGCACAAACTGAAGCTTTCTTT. Protein product: CASSRQGAQTEAFF. Based on the CDR3 plus reference TRBV2 and TRBJ1-1, the full variable domain is EPEVTQTPSHQVTQMGQEVILRCVPISNHLYFYWYRQILGQKVEFLVSFYNNEISEKSEIFDDQFSVERPDGSNFTLKIRSTKLEDSAMYFCASSRQGAQTEAFFGQGTRLTVV.

This sequence joins TRBV29-1 and TRBJ2-5; 7 bases match TRBD1. The V and J ends lost 8 bases and 2 bases, in that order; junction bases with no gene match: 8. The CDR3 is 13 residues long. Germline CDR1 is SQVTM and CDR2 is ANQGSEA. The CDR3 coding sequence is TGCAGCTCCTCCGGGACAGTGCAAGAGACCCAGTACTTC. Translation: CSSSGTVQETQYF.

The chain couples TRBV5-1 to TRBJ2-5; D gene unclear. The V end was cut by 1 base, the J end by 1 base, with 5 bases between. Germline CDR1 SGHRS, CDR2 YFSETQ. The CDR3 has 13 residues. DNA for the CDR3: TGCGCCAGCAGCTTGAACTTCCAAGAGACCCAGTACTTC. It translates to CASSLNFQETQYF.

This chain joins TRBV28 and TRBJ2-3; no clear D. V lost 8 bases and J 0 bases, leaving 6 bases between the germline ends. Germline CDR1 and CDR2: MDHEN and SYDVKM. The CDR3 length is 12 residues. The CDR3 coding sequence is TGTGCCAGCCGTCAGAGCACAGATACGCAGTATTTT. This sequence encodes CASRQSTDTQYF.

This rearrangement joins TRBV6-2 or TRBV6-3 to TRBJ2-4; D might be TRBD2 (6 bases). CDR1 MNHEY and CDR2 SVGEGT come from the germline V gene. CDR3 length: 16 amino acids. V lost 6 bases, J lost 8 bases, and 23 bases lay in between. DNA for the CDR3: TGTGCCAGCAGCCGAGGGACTCTCGGTAGAGGAGACATTCAGTACTTC. This encodes CASSRGTLGRGDIQYF.

V usage is TRBV7-2 and J usage is TRBJ2-1; D is uncertain. The germline V and J ends were trimmed by 1 base and 5 bases, with 9 bases remaining between them. The germline V gene encodes CDR1 SGHTA and CDR2 FQGNSA. CDR3 size: 14 residues. In DNA, the CDR3 is TGTGCCAGCAGCTTAGGATACTATGACAATGAGCAGTTCTTC. It specifies CASSLGYYDNEQFF.

V is TRBV29-1 and J is TRBJ2-2, with TRBD1 matching 10 bases. The CDR3 sequence is 14 residues long. The V and J ends lost 6 bases and 6 bases, in that order; junction bases with no gene match: 7. The germline V gene encodes CDR1 SQVTM and CDR2 ANQGSEA. The CDR3 here is CSVAGQGLSGELFF. The CDR3 DNA follows: TGCAGCGTCGCGGGACAGGGGCTTTCCGGGGAGCTGTTTTTT.

The chain has TRBV5-1 and TRBJ2-1, with D unresolved. The V end lost 3 bases, the J end lost 5 bases, and 15 bases lay between the germline ends. Germline V gene data show CDR1 as SGHRS and CDR2 as YFSETQ. This CDR3 has 15 residues. CDR3 in amino acids: CASSSNRGNHNEQFF. The CDR3 DNA follows: TGCGCCAGCAGCTCCAACCGCGGTAATCACAATGAGCAGTTCTTC.

The chain is built from TRBV7-2 and TRBJ2-5; D may be TRBD2 (5 bases). This CDR3 is 14 amino acids long. The germline gives CDR1 SGHTA, CDR2 FQGNSA. Between the trimmed V and J ends, which lost 1 base and 9 bases, there was a span of 15 bases. The CDR3 region has the DNA TGTGCCAGCAGCTTAGATAACGGGATAGGGTCCCAGTACTTC. Its protein is CASSLDNGIGSQYF.

V and J are TRBV28 and TRBJ2-2; 7 nucleotides align to TRBD1. Germline CDR1 is MDHEN and CDR2 is SYDVKM. The CDR3 is 17 amino acids. The ends lost 5 bases at V and 6 bases at J; junction bases unmatched: 15. As DNA, the CDR3 is TGTGCCAGCAGTCCTCCCCGACAGGGAGTTTTGGCCGGGGAGCTGTTTTTT. It translates to CASSPPRQGVLAGELFF. The full variable domain, with the rest looked up from reference TRBV28 and TRBJ2-2, is DVKVTQSSRYLVKRTGEKVFLECVQDMDHENMFWYRQDPGLGLRLIYFSYDVKMKEKGDIPEGYSVSREKKERFSLILESASTNQTSMYLCASSPPRQGVLAGELFFGEGSRLTVL.

This sequence joins TRBV12-3 or TRBV12-4 and TRBJ2-7; 8 bases agree with TRBD1. The CDR3 runs to 13 residues. V lost 5 bases, J lost 5 bases, and 5 bases stayed unmatched. The CDR3 bases are TGTGCCAGCAGTAATCAGGGGGCCCACGAGCAGTACTTC. Translating it yields CASSNQGAHEQYF.

This sequence joins TRBV7-2 and TRBJ2-7; D gene unclear. The germline CDR1 and CDR2 sequences are SGHTA and FQGNSA. Trimming stripped 1 base from V and 0 bases from J, with 7 bases between. This CDR3 has 14 amino acids. CDR3 DNA: TGTGCCAGCAGCTTAGACTATTCCTCCTACGAGCAGTACTTC. Translated, it gives CASSLDYSSYEQYF.

This chain uses TRBV18 with TRBJ2-7; tentatively, D is TRBD2 (5 bases). The germline V gene has CDR1 KGHSH and CDR2 LQKENI. V was trimmed by 6 bases and J by 5 bases, leaving 11 bases between them. CDR3 length equals 12 residues. In DNA form, the CDR3 reads TGTGCCAGCTCTTCAGAGGGCCACGAGCAGTACTTC. Translated, it gives CASSSEGHEQYF.

This clone was seen more than once but under ten times. CDR3 protein: CASSESETDSFEQYF. The CDR3 nucleotides are TGTGCCAGCAGTGAATCCGAGACAGATAGTTTCGAGCAGTACTTC. This chain connects TRBV6-4 to TRBJ2-7; D is possibly TRBD1 (5 bases). V shed 3 bases and J shed 6 bases, with 18 bases lying between them. This CDR3 is built from 15 residues. CDR1 is MRHNA, CDR2 SNTAGT, per germline.

This clone was found a few times. The gene calls are TRBV11-2 and TRBJ2-7; TRBD2 might be the D (6 bases). The V gene's germline CDR1 is SGHAT and CDR2 FQNNGV. There are 16 residues in the CDR3. The germline V and J ends were trimmed by 0 bases and 3 bases, with 15 bases remaining between them. The CDR3 DNA reads as TGTGCCAGCAGCTTAGATTGGTCGAGGGGAGGCTACGAGCAGTACTTC. Amino acids: CASSLDWSRGGYEQYF.

The chain couples TRBV4-1 to TRBJ1-2; D might be TRBD1 (5 bases). This CDR3 is built from 16 residues. Trimming removed 1 base at V and 4 bases at J, with 16 bases between. Germline V gene sequence: CDR1 MGHRA, CDR2 YSYEKL. CDR3 nucleotide sequence: TGCGCCAGCAGCCAAGGGGGGGGAAGGGGCCGCTATGGCTACACCTTC. Translating it yields CASSQGGGRGRYGYTF.